The rows below give T cell receptor beta chains drawn from one sample of a study of shared clonotypes between healthy human individuals. Profiled with immunoSEQ multiplex PCR; TCRdb holds only in-frame clones, not every one. Of approximately 350,000 clones listed, roughly 70% were seen once; the top ten hold about a tenth. The sequencing input was memory CD4+ T cells sorted from blood. The origin of the receptors is a man aged 30 to 39 in good health. Each CDR3 is given with its conserved first and last residue. The order of the fields is J gene, V gene, D gene, clone size, CDR3 DNA, CDR3 protein. The D gene is left open where the match is weak. Only some rows state a clone size, as once, few, many or a class for expanded clones.

TRBJ1-3 | TRBV5-5 | - | - | TGTGCCAGCAGCTTGGACGGGACGGTAACCCCTGGAAACACCATATATTTT | CASSLDGTVTPGNTIYF
TRBJ2-1 | TRBV27 | - | once | TGTGCCAGCAGTTTAAAGAGAGCGAGCTATGAGCAGTTCTTC | CASSLKRASYEQFF
TRBJ2-1 | TRBV10-3 | TRBD2 | - | TGTGCCATCAGAGACCCTAGCGGCAGAACCTACAATGAGCAGTTCTTC | CAIRDPSGRTYNEQFF
TRBJ2-5 | TRBV5-4 | TRBD2 | - | TGTGCCAGCGCCGATCTTAGGGCGGGAGTAGAGACCCAGTACTTC | CASADLRAGVETQYF
TRBJ1-3 | TRBV6-5 | TRBD1 | - | TGTGCCAGCAGTCGGGACAGAGCCTCTGGAAACACCATATATTTT | CASSRDRASGNTIYF
TRBJ1-5 | TRBV18 | - | - | TGTGCCAGCTCACCTTTGCGAGGGGGATATAGCAATCAGCCCCAGCATTTT | CASSPLRGGYSNQPQHF
TRBJ2-1 | TRBV18 | - | - | TGTGCCAGCTCACCGCCCCGAGGCGACACCTACAATGAGCAGTTCTTC | CASSPPRGDTYNEQFF
TRBJ2-1 | TRBV2 | TRBD1 | - | TGTGCCAGCAGTGAAGCCAAGGGGACAGTCTACAATGAGCAGTTCTTC | CASSEAKGTVYNEQFF
TRBJ1-2 | TRBV5-1 | - | - | TGCGCCAGCAGCTTGGACAGAGGCTATGGCTACACCTTC | CASSLDRGYGYTF
TRBJ1-2 | TRBV28 | TRBD1 | - | TGTGCCAGCAGTTTATGGGTCTCCGGGACAGCCTATGGCTACACCTTC | CASSLWVSGTAYGYTF
TRBJ2-5 | TRBV9 | TRBD2 | - | TGTGCCAGCAGCGTAGGTGGGACTAGCGGAGTTGGGACCCAGTACTTC | CASSVGGTSGVGTQYF
TRBJ2-6 | TRBV2 | - | - | TGTGCCAGCAGCGCCCAATCTGGGGCCAACGTCCTGACTTTC | CASSAQSGANVLTF
TRBJ2-7 | TRBV25-1 | - | - | TGTGCCAGCAGTGGGGCGGGACTCTACGAGCAGTACTTC | CASSGAGLYEQYF
TRBJ1-4 | TRBV5-1 | - | - | TGCGCCAGCAGCTTGGGACTCCAAGGGGGGAACAATGAAAAACTGTTTTTT | CASSLGLQGGNNEKLFF
TRBJ1-5 | TRBV19 | - | - | TGTGCCAGTAGTACGCAGTTGTTGACAGTTAGCAATCAGCCCCAGCATTTT | CASSTQLLTVSNQPQHF
TRBJ2-3 | TRBV18 | - | - | TGTGCCAGCCGCGGAGCGGGTTCTAGCACAGATACGCAGTATTTT | CASRGAGSSTDTQYF
TRBJ1-5 | TRBV4-3 | - | - | TGCGCCAGCAGCTACGACAGCCTTCAGCCCCAGCATTTT | CASSYDSLQPQHF
TRBJ2-2 | TRBV10-3 | - | - | TGTGCCACACTATTTAGCCGGGGAGAAGGGGCCGGGGAGCTGTTTTTT | CATLFSRGEGAGELFF
TRBJ2-7 | TRBV5-5 | TRBD1 | - | TGTGCCAGCAGCGGGGGGACAGGCGTCGAGCAGTACTTC | CASSGGTGVEQYF
TRBJ2-7 | TRBV4-1 | - | - | TGCGCCAGCAGCCAAGACAGGACCAGCGCCTACGAGCAGTACTTC | CASSQDRTSAYEQYF
TRBJ2-2 | TRBV30 | - | - | TGTGCCTGGAGTGTACCGGGACTCTCCACCGGGGAGCTGTTTTTT | CAWSVPGLSTGELFF
TRBJ2-5 | TRBV4-3 | TRBD1 | - | TGCGCCAGCAGCCAAGATTGGACAGGGTCAGAGACCCAGTACTTC | CASSQDWTGSETQYF
TRBJ1-2 | TRBV28 | - | - | TGTGCCAGCAGTTTGACAGACTATGGCTACACCTTC | CASSLTDYGYTF
TRBJ2-5 | TRBV7-2 | TRBD1 | - | TGTGCCAGCAGCTTAGAGGGAGGGACAGGGGTAGAGACCCAGTACTTC | CASSLEGGTGVETQYF
TRBJ1-2 | TRBV4-1 | - | - | TGCGCCAGCAGCCAAGGTACCACCGGCTATGGCTACACCTTC | CASSQGTTGYGYTF
TRBJ2-1 | TRBV25-1 | TRBD2 | many | TGTGCCAGCTCAAGGACTAGCGGGAGGGGGGACAATGAGCAGTTCTTC | CASSRTSGRGDNEQFF
TRBJ1-5 | TRBV5-6 | - | - | TGTGCCAGCAGCTTGGCAGGGGCCAATCAGCCCCAGCATTTT | CASSLAGANQPQHF